The 30 T cell receptor beta chains below were found in one sample sequenced in a study of cytomegalovirus exposure and HLA in healthy donors (dated 2017 in TCRdb). The library was made by the immunoSEQ multiplex PCR assay. The multiplex PCR relied on a mix of 60 forward primers for TCR Vbeta segments and 13 reverse primers for TCR Jbeta segments. TCRdb retrieved this table from immuneACCESS and kept in-frame rearrangements only. Not all clones are present; in checked studies, unresolved V genes account for under half, and no reason is known for the remainder. The sample table contains about 210,000 clones; only one count was recorded for more than 75% of them. The ten biggest clones cover over 12% of the sample. The sequencing sample was made of PBMCs. These receptors were obtained from a woman in her thirties in good health and CMV-seropositive.

A few counts support this clone. V and J are TRBV18 and TRBJ1-2; TRBD1 matches 8 bases. V shed 3 bases, J shed 6 bases, and the junction held 6 bases outside the gene matches. The CDR3 runs 14 residues. Germline-derived CDR1 and CDR2 are KGHSH and LQKENI. CDR3 in DNA: TGTGCCAGCTCACCCCCCGACAGGGGTAATGGCTACACCTTC. Translating it yields CASSPPDRGNGYTF.

The J gene is TRBJ1-6, the V gene TRBV5-1, with D maybe TRBD1 (6 bases). Trimming removed 3 bases at V and 7 bases at J, with 17 bases between. This CDR3 has 16 residues. Germline V lookup: CDR1 SGHRS, CDR2 YFSETQ. The CDR3, as DNA: TGCGCCAGCAGCTCACAATCGACAGGTTCAAATTCACCCCTCCACTTT. Its protein product is CASSSQSTGSNSPLHF.

This chain joins TRBV18 and TRBJ1-1, with D uncertain. V dropped 1 base and J dropped 5 bases, with 14 bases sitting between them. This CDR3 is built from 15 residues. The V gene's germline CDR1 is KGHSH and CDR2 LQKENI. The CDR3 spells CASSPRAGGMTEAFF. Written as DNA, the CDR3 is TGTGCCAGCTCACCACGGGCAGGCGGGATGACTGAAGCTTTCTTT.

The V call is TRBV11-3, the J call TRBJ2-7, with 11 bases identical to TRBD1. The CDR3 sequence is 17 residues long. Germline V gene lookup returns CDR1 SGHNT and CDR2 YENEEA. After removal of 3 bases from V and 6 bases from J, the junction contained 13 bases not matched to a gene. CDR3 region: CASSLGDRGSPRLEQYF. The DNA for the CDR3 is TGTGCCAGCAGCTTGGGGGACAGGGGGTCCCCTAGGCTCGAGCAGTACTTC.

This clone was picked up a small number of times. The chain has TRBV5-6 and TRBJ1-2; TRBD1 matches 7 bases. The CDR3 runs 13 residues. J lost 0 bases, V lost 5 bases, and 1 base had no gene match. Germline V gene lookup returns CDR1 SGHDT and CDR2 YYEEEE. In DNA form, the CDR3 reads TGTGCCAGCAGGGGGACAGCTAACTATGGCTACACCTTC. Amino acids: CASRGTANYGYTF.

The chain links TRBV5-4 to TRBJ2-1; 7 bases agree with TRBD1. V was pared by 3 bases and J by 7 bases, with 4 bases of the junction left unmatched. The V gene's germline CDR1 is SGHNT and CDR2 YYREEE (reference sequence). CDR3 length: 13 amino acids. CDR3 in amino acids: CASSWTGRNEQFF. The CDR3 DNA reads TGTGCCAGCAGCTGGACAGGTCGAAATGAGCAGTTCTTC.

This sequence joins TRBV28 and TRBJ1-1, with 7 bases that match TRBD1. The CDR3 runs to 14 residues. Per germline, CDR1 MDHEN and CDR2 SYDVKM. With 5 bases clipped from V and 6 bases from J, the junction kept 9 bases outside the gene matches. The CDR3 spells CASSDLTGLAEAFF. The CDR3 DNA follows: TGTGCCAGCAGTGACCTGACAGGGTTGGCTGAAGCTTTCTTT.

There are a few counts of this clone. The gene calls are TRBV7-3 and TRBJ2-5; TRBD2 aligns across 8 bases. The length of the CDR3 is 15 residues. The germline gives CDR1 SGHTA, CDR2 FQGTGA. The J segment lost 5 bases and the V segment lost 2 bases, leaving 7 bases of the junction unmatched. CDR3 sequence (DNA): TGTGCCAGCAGCTTATCGAGTAGCGGGGATGAGACCCAGTACTTC. The encoded protein is CASSLSSSGDETQYF.

The genes are TRBV18 and TRBJ2-5; no clear D gene. CDR3 length equals 13 residues. The V gene's germline CDR1 is KGHSH and CDR2 LQKENI. Trimming left V 2 bases short and J 5 bases short, with 9 bases between. CDR3 DNA: TGTGCCAGCTCACCAGAGGTAACTGAGACCCAGTACTTC. This sequence encodes CASSPEVTETQYF.

The CDR3 loop is CASKSSLAGGWNRSSYEQYF. DNA of the CDR3: TGCGCCTCCAAGAGTTCACTAGCGGGAGGGTGGAACCGTAGCTCCTACGAGCAGTACTTC. The chain links TRBV5-1 to TRBJ2-7; TRBD2 matches 13 bases. The ends lost 10 bases at V and 0 bases at J; junction bases unmatched: 22. Germline V gene data show CDR1 as SGHRS and CDR2 as YFSETQ. This CDR3 has 20 amino acids.

The V call is TRBV5-6, the J call TRBJ1-1, with D possibly TRBD1 on 5 matching bases. From germline, CDR1 is SGHDT and CDR2 YYEEEE. V was cut by 4 bases and J by 7 bases, with 26 bases left in between. CDR3 size: 17 residues. CDR3 residues: CASSRGPTLQGFIEAFF. CDR3 coding DNA: TGTGCCAGCAGCCGTGGTCCAACCCTCCAGGGTTTTATTGAAGCTTTCTTT.

The V call is TRBV7-9, the J call TRBJ2-7; D gene uncertain. CDR1 and CDR2 from the germline V gene are SEHNR and FQNEAQ (reference sequence). Trimming left V 1 base short and J 3 bases short, with 10 bases between. The CDR3 is made up of 14 amino acids. The CDR3 loop is CASSLDPENYEQYF. CDR3 coding DNA: TGTGCCAGCAGCTTAGATCCGGAGAACTACGAGCAGTACTTC.

The chain employs TRBV30 and TRBJ1-6; 8 bases align to TRBD1. V lost 5 bases to trimming and J lost 7 bases; unmatched junction nucleotides: 7. Germline-derived CDR1 and CDR2 are GTSNPN and SVGIG (reference sequence). This CDR3 spans 14 amino acids. The CDR3 loop is CAWRPDRENSPLHF. The CDR3 region has the DNA TGTGCCTGGCGCCCGGACAGGGAGAATTCACCCCTCCACTTT. Drawing the rest from reference TRBV30 and TRBJ1-6, the complete variable domain is SQTIHQWPATLVQPVGSPLSLECTVEGTSNPNLYWYRQAAGRGLQLLFYSVGIGQISSEVPQNLSASRPQDRQFILSSKKLLLSDSGFYLCAWRPDRENSPLHFGNGTRLTVT.

This chain joins TRBV7-9 and TRBJ2-3; TRBD2 is a possible D gene (6 bases). The CDR3 length is 15 residues. Germline CDR1 is SEHNR and CDR2 is FQNEAQ (reference sequence). The V gene lost 1 base and the J gene lost 2 bases, with 10 bases spanning the gap. The CDR3, as DNA: TGTGCCAGCAGCTTAGGTCGCGGGACCACAGATACGCAGTATTTT. This translates into CASSLGRGTTDTQYF.

The gene calls are TRBV5-1 and TRBJ2-7; 10 bases map to TRBD2. From germline, CDR1 is SGHRS and CDR2 YFSETQ. This CDR3 region has 14 residues. Trimming took 2 bases from V and 3 from J; bases not matched to a gene: 2. The CDR3 is CASSFGTSDYEQYF. Written as DNA, the CDR3 is TGCGCCAGCAGCTTCGGGACTAGCGACTACGAGCAGTACTTC. The variable domain in full, completed from reference TRBV5-1 and TRBJ2-7, reads KAGVTQTPRYLIKTRGQQVTLSCSPISGHRSVSWYQQTPGQGLQFLFEYFSETQRNKGNFPGRFSGRQFSNSRSEMNVSTLELGDSALYLCASSFGTSDYEQYFGPGTRLTVT.

The genes are TRBV5-1 and TRBJ2-7; 7 positions match TRBD1. With V trimmed by 4 bases and J by 3 bases, 13 bases remained unmatched. Germline values: CDR1 SGHRS, CDR2 YFSETQ. The CDR3 contains 16 residues. The CDR3 region is CASSPGQVLRSYEQYF. The DNA for the CDR3 is TGCGCCAGCAGCCCCGGACAGGTCCTAAGGAGCTACGAGCAGTACTTC.

The chain recombines TRBV7-2 with TRBJ2-1; possibly TRBD2 for D (6 bases). The CDR3 is 18 residues long. Germline V gives CDR1 SGHTA, CDR2 FQGNSA. Between the trimmed V and J ends, which lost 4 bases and 5 bases, there was a span of 24 bases. The CDR3 coding sequence is TGTGCCAGCAGCTCCGTCTGGTCGGGAGATCTCCAGGACAATGAGCAGTTCTTC. Translated, it gives CASSSVWSGDLQDNEQFF. The complete variable domain, with remaining parts taken from reference TRBV7-2 and TRBJ2-1, reads GAGVSQSPSNKVTEKGKDVELRCDPISGHTALYWYRQSLGQGLEFLIYFQGNSAPDKSGLPSDRFSAERTGGSVSTLTIQRTQQEDSAVYLCASSSVWSGDLQDNEQFFGPGTRLTVL.

Details on this clone: Compared with germline, one end of the junction differs, possibly owing to a read error. The rearrangement links TRBV6-1 to TRBJ1-2, with D uncertain. The CDR3 extends over 15 amino acids. Germline V gives CDR1 MNHNS, CDR2 SASEGT. The CDR3 DNA follows: TGTGTCAGCAGTGAAAGTACAGTCACTAACTATGGCTACACCTTC. Protein product: CVSSESTVTNYGYTF.

The chain recombines TRBV30 with TRBJ1-3, with 11 bases fitting TRBD1. The CDR3 totals 15 residues. CDR1 is GTSNPN, CDR2 SVGIG, per germline (reference sequence). Unmatched junction bases numbered 2, after V lost 0 bases and J lost 4 bases. The CDR3 region has the DNA TGTGCCTGGAGTGTAGGGACAGGGGGAGGAAACACCATATATTTT. Translation gives CAWSVGTGGGNTIYF. The full variable domain, completed using reference TRBV30 and TRBJ1-3, is SQTIHQWPATLVQPVGSPLSLECTVEGTSNPNLYWYRQAAGRGLQLLFYSVGIGQISSEVPQNLSASRPQDRQFILSSKKLLLSDSGFYLCAWSVGTGGGNTIYFGEGSWLTVV.

V and J are TRBV28 and TRBJ2-3, with 11 nucleotides matching TRBD2. The germline gives CDR1 MDHEN, CDR2 SYDVKM. V lost 3 bases, J lost 2 bases, and 4 bases stayed unmatched. This CDR3 is built from 16 residues. The chain's CDR3 is CASSLPGLAVTDTQYF. Written as DNA, the CDR3 is TGTGCCAGCAGTTTGCCGGGACTAGCGGTCACAGATACGCAGTATTTT.

The chain has TRBV5-1 and TRBJ1-5; D remains unclear. Deletions cut 3 bases from V and 4 bases from J, with 8 bases between. The CDR3 sequence is 13 residues long. Per the germline V gene, CDR1 is SGHRS and CDR2 is YFSETQ. The CDR3 region has the DNA TGCGCCAGCAGCTATTCGGGGAATCAGCCCCAGCATTTT. This gives the protein CASSYSGNQPQHF.

The rearrangement uses TRBV7-2 and TRBJ2-1; D is possibly TRBD2 (7 bases). This CDR3 region has 17 residues. In germline, CDR1 is SGHTA, CDR2 FQGNSA. The V end was cut by 4 bases, the J end by 0 bases, with 16 bases between. DNA of the CDR3: TGTGCCAGCAGCTCTGGGGGGGGGCGCAGCTCCTACAATGAGCAGTTCTTC. It translates to CASSSGGGRSSYNEQFF.

The chain carries TRBV21-1 and TRBJ2-1; the table's D gene call, TRBD2, was not cross checked with the DNA. TRBV21-1 constitutes a pseudogene. CDR3 size: 15 residues. The CDR3 DNA is TGTGCCAGCAGCTCTAGCGGGGGGGTGGACAATGAGCAGTTCTTC. Translated, it gives CASSSSGGVDNEQFF.

This rearrangement joins TRBV6-1 to TRBJ2-1; D remains unclear. Germline values: CDR1 MNHNS, CDR2 SASEGT. Trimming took 0 bases from V and 8 from J, leaving 14 bases between them. The CDR3 is 15 amino acids. CDR3 coding DNA: TGTGCCAGCAGTGAAGCGTGGCAACCTGGAGATGAGCAGTTCTTC. This encodes CASSEAWQPGDEQFF.

This clone was seen once. The chain has TRBV5-1 and TRBJ1-1, with 8 bases matching TRBD1. V dropped 4 bases and J dropped 2; count of bases not matched to a gene: 7. CDR1 and CDR2 from the germline V gene are SGHRS and YFSETQ. This CDR3 spans 15 amino acids. DNA of the CDR3: TGCGCCAGCAGCACCACGACAGGGGACAACACTGAAGCTTTCTTT. It yields the protein CASSTTTGDNTEAFF.

The rearrangement joins TRBV7-6 to TRBJ2-7; 7 positions agree with TRBD2. The CDR3 is 13 residues long. In germline, CDR1 is SGHVS, CDR2 FNYEAQ. Losses at the gene ends were 5 bases for V and 5 bases for J; bases not matched to a gene: 6. The CDR3 DNA follows: TGTGCCAGCAGCCTTCGGGGGGAGGACGAGCAGTACTTC. It encodes CASSLRGEDEQYF.

This sequence joins TRBV7-2 and TRBJ2-2, with 7 bases matching TRBD1. Germline CDR1 SGHTA, CDR2 FQGNSA. The junction had 6 bases not matched to a gene; V was cut back by 8 bases and J by 6 bases. The CDR3 length is 13 residues. CDR3 DNA sequence: TGTGCCAGCTCCAGGGGGAATGCCGGGGAGCTGTTTTTT. Its translation: CASSRGNAGELFF.

The V and J genes are TRBV15 and TRBJ1-5; D gene ambiguous. CDR1 LNHNV and CDR2 YYDKDF come from the germline V gene (reference sequence). V dropped 0 bases and J dropped 0 bases, with 12 bases sitting between them. This CDR3 is 17 amino acids long. The CDR3 sequence is CATSRDFNIDSNQPQHF. The CDR3 DNA sequence: TGTGCCACCAGCAGAGATTTCAACATCGATAGCAATCAGCCCCAGCATTTT.

This chain uses TRBV18 with TRBJ1-2; no definite D call. V was shortened by 3 bases and J by 7 bases, with 9 bases between the two germline ends. The CDR3 has 12 residues. CDR1 and CDR2 from the germline V gene are KGHSH and LQKENI. CDR3: CASSPRVGGYTF. CDR3 sequence (DNA): TGTGCCAGCTCACCGCGGGTGGGTGGCTACACCTTC.

CDR3 bases: TGTGCCAGCAGCAAGGGAGCGGGAGGGCCAAGGAATGAGCAGTTCTTC. As protein: CASSKGAGGPRNEQFF. The chain links TRBV5-6 to TRBJ2-1; TRBD2 matches at 10 bases. There are 16 residues in the CDR3. Germline lookup yields CDR1 SGHDT and CDR2 YYEEEE. J lost 7 bases, V lost 4 bases, and 11 bases had no gene match.